Listed below are T cell receptor beta chains from one sample, sequenced in a study of blood T cell repertoires in COVID-19. TCRdb keeps only in-frame clones here, not all; method: immunoSEQ multiplex PCR. The sample includes about 380,000 clones, around 89% of them seen just once. The sample comprised peripheral blood. Every receptor here comes from a man in his forties with acute or convalescent COVID-19. Both conserved end residues are part of each CDR3. A D gene is named only where the DNA matches it firmly. Clone size is stated in some rows and not others, as once, few, many or a class when expanded.

j_gene: TRBJ1-1
d_gene: NA
v_gene: TRBV28
abundance: NA
CDR3nt: TGTGCCAGCAGTTTAATGGCAAGGAACACTGAAGCTTTCTTT
CDR3aa: CASSLMARNTEAFF

j_gene: TRBJ1-6
d_gene: NA
v_gene: TRBV2
abundance: NA
CDR3nt: TGTGCCAGCAGGAGCGGGGGCGACGGGCCGGAATCACCCCTCCACTTT
CDR3aa: CASRSGGDGPESPLHF

j_gene: TRBJ1-3
d_gene: TRBD1
v_gene: TRBV19
abundance: NA
CDR3nt: TGTGCCAGTAGTCGCGATCGACAGGGCCCGAGCTCTGGAAACACCATATATTTT
CDR3aa: CASSRDRQGPSSGNTIYF

j_gene: TRBJ1-4
d_gene: TRBD1
v_gene: TRBV28
abundance: NA
CDR3nt: TGTGCCAGCAGCCCCGGGACAGGGACGAAACTGTTTTTT
CDR3aa: CASSPGTGTKLFF

j_gene: TRBJ1-2
d_gene: NA
v_gene: TRBV3-1/TRBV3-2
abundance: NA
CDR3nt: TGTGCCAGCCATCCGTCCCAGGCCGACTATGGCTACACCTTC
CDR3aa: CASHPSQADYGYTF

j_gene: TRBJ2-3
d_gene: NA
v_gene: TRBV27
abundance: NA
CDR3nt: TGTGCCAGCAGTTTTAGTGGGAGGAGGGATACGCAGTATTTT
CDR3aa: CASSFSGRRDTQYF

j_gene: TRBJ2-7
d_gene: NA
v_gene: TRBV21-1
abundance: NA
CDR3nt: TGTGCCAGCAGCAAGCACCGGCGACTAGCGGTACTCTCCTACGAGCAGTACTTC
CDR3aa: CASSKHRRLAVLSYEQYF

j_gene: TRBJ1-5
d_gene: TRBD1
v_gene: TRBV5-1
abundance: NA
CDR3nt: TGCGCCAGCAGCCCCCCGGGCGGACAGGGTAGAAAAAATCAGCCCCAGCATTTT
CDR3aa: CASSPPGGQGRKNQPQHF

j_gene: TRBJ1-2
d_gene: TRBD1
v_gene: TRBV9
abundance: NA
CDR3nt: TGTGCCAGCAGCCCTTCCCCAAGACAGGGGGCGTATGGCTACACCTTC
CDR3aa: CASSPSPRQGAYGYTF

j_gene: TRBJ1-2
d_gene: TRBD1
v_gene: TRBV4-2
abundance: NA
CDR3nt: TGTGCCAGCAGCCAAGATCCGGCAGGGGGCGAACATGGCTACACCTTC
CDR3aa: CASSQDPAGGEHGYTF

j_gene: TRBJ2-2
d_gene: TRBD1
v_gene: TRBV28
abundance: NA
CDR3nt: TGTGCCAGCAGTCTCGGGACAGTGGATACCGGGGAGCTGTTTTTT
CDR3aa: CASSLGTVDTGELFF

j_gene: TRBJ1-5
d_gene: NA
v_gene: TRBV3-1/TRBV3-2
abundance: NA
CDR3nt: TGTGCCAGCAGCCAAGATCGTATGCAGCCCCAGCATTTT
CDR3aa: CASSQDRMQPQHF

j_gene: TRBJ2-7
d_gene: TRBD2
v_gene: TRBV28
abundance: NA
CDR3nt: TGTGCCAGCAGCCCTCCACCGGGACTAGCCTACGAGCAGTACTTC
CDR3aa: CASSPPPGLAYEQYF

j_gene: TRBJ1-6
d_gene: NA
v_gene: TRBV5-4
abundance: NA
CDR3nt: TGTGCCAGCAGCTTGCAGGGCGATTCACCCCTCCACTTT
CDR3aa: CASSLQGDSPLHF

j_gene: TRBJ1-6
d_gene: NA
v_gene: TRBV28
abundance: NA
CDR3nt: TGTGCCAGCAGTCACGGGACAAGGGATTTGTCACCCCTCCACTTT
CDR3aa: CASSHGTRDLSPLHF

j_gene: TRBJ2-7
d_gene: TRBD1
v_gene: TRBV5-5
abundance: NA
CDR3nt: TGTGCCAGCAGCTGGAGCGTGACAGGGGGTTCCGAGCAGTACTTC
CDR3aa: CASSWSVTGGSEQYF

j_gene: TRBJ2-1
d_gene: TRBD1
v_gene: TRBV5-1
abundance: few
CDR3nt: TGCGCCAGCAGTCGCGGACAGGGGGGTATTGGGGAGCAGTTCTTC
CDR3aa: CASSRGQGGIGEQFF

j_gene: TRBJ2-2
d_gene: TRBD1
v_gene: TRBV12-3/TRBV12-4
abundance: NA
CDR3nt: TGTGCCAGCAGCTCAGGGGGAACCGGGGAGCTGTTTTTT
CDR3aa: CASSSGGTGELFF

j_gene: TRBJ1-4
d_gene: TRBD1
v_gene: TRBV7-8
abundance: NA
CDR3nt: TGTGCCAGCAGCCTAGGACAGGGGTACGAAAAACTGTTTTTT
CDR3aa: CASSLGQGYEKLFF

j_gene: TRBJ2-7
d_gene: NA
v_gene: TRBV10-3
abundance: NA
CDR3nt: TGTGCCATCACTGGAGCTCCCTCCTACGAGCAGTACTTC
CDR3aa: CAITGAPSYEQYF

j_gene: TRBJ1-5
d_gene: TRBD1
v_gene: TRBV2
abundance: NA
CDR3nt: TGTGCCAGCAACGGTGGACAGGGATACAATCAGCCCCAGCATTTT
CDR3aa: CASNGGQGYNQPQHF

j_gene: TRBJ2-7
d_gene: TRBD2
v_gene: TRBV4-1
abundance: NA
CDR3nt: TGCGCCAGCAGCCAAGATTGGACTAGGACCTACGAGCAGTACTTC
CDR3aa: CASSQDWTRTYEQYF

j_gene: TRBJ2-7
d_gene: NA
v_gene: TRBV3-1/TRBV3-2
abundance: few
CDR3nt: TGTGCCAGCAGCCAAGGTACCAGCGGCTACGAGCAGTACTTC
CDR3aa: CASSQGTSGYEQYF

j_gene: TRBJ1-2
d_gene: TRBD1
v_gene: TRBV27
abundance: NA
CDR3nt: TGTGCCAGCAGAACGAGGACAGGGGTCGCGGGTGGCTACACCTTC
CDR3aa: CASRTRTGVAGGYTF

j_gene: TRBJ1-6
d_gene: NA
v_gene: TRBV4-1
abundance: NA
CDR3nt: TGCGCCAGCAGCGATGGACCGGGACACCTGGAATATAATTCACCCCTCCACTTT
CDR3aa: CASSDGPGHLEYNSPLHF

j_gene: TRBJ1-1
d_gene: TRBD1
v_gene: TRBV29-1
abundance: NA
CDR3nt: TGCAGCGCCCCGGCGGACAGGGGGAACACTGAAGCTTTCTTT
CDR3aa: CSAPADRGNTEAFF

j_gene: TRBJ2-2
d_gene: TRBD2
v_gene: TRBV4-3
abundance: NA
CDR3nt: TGCGCCAGCAGCCCGAGGACTAGCGGGGGGACCGGGGAGCTGTTTTTT
CDR3aa: CASSPRTSGGTGELFF

j_gene: TRBJ2-1
d_gene: TRBD2
v_gene: TRBV5-1
abundance: NA
CDR3nt: TGCGCCAGCAGCGCGGGGGGGTCGAATGAGCAGTTCTTC
CDR3aa: CASSAGGSNEQFF

j_gene: TRBJ2-5
d_gene: NA
v_gene: TRBV7-2
abundance: NA
CDR3nt: TGTGCCAGCAGCTTTGAGACTCAGTACTTC
CDR3aa: CASSFETQYF

j_gene: TRBJ2-2
d_gene: NA
v_gene: TRBV7-3
abundance: NA
CDR3nt: TGTGCCAGCAGCTTACCCGGGTCCGTGGGGGAGCTGTTTTTT
CDR3aa: CASSLPGSVGELFF

j_gene: TRBJ2-5
d_gene: TRBD1
v_gene: TRBV19
abundance: NA
CDR3nt: TGTGCCAGTACCGACCCCGGGACAGGTGGTATCGAGACCCAGTACTTC
CDR3aa: CASTDPGTGGIETQYF

j_gene: TRBJ2-2
d_gene: NA
v_gene: TRBV5-4
abundance: NA
CDR3nt: TGTGCCAGCAGCTTGGGGGGCAGGCGGTCTTCCGGGGAGCTGTTTTTT
CDR3aa: CASSLGGRRSSGELFF

j_gene: TRBJ1-2
d_gene: TRBD1
v_gene: TRBV5-6
abundance: NA
CDR3nt: TGTGCCAGCAGCTTGCTCAGGGGGAACTATGGCTACACCTTC
CDR3aa: CASSLLRGNYGYTF

j_gene: TRBJ2-7
d_gene: NA
v_gene: TRBV28
abundance: NA
CDR3nt: TGTGCCAGCAGTTTAAATCCAGTATACGAGCAGTACTTC
CDR3aa: CASSLNPVYEQYF

j_gene: TRBJ1-6
d_gene: TRBD1
v_gene: TRBV6-1
abundance: NA
CDR3nt: TGTGCCAGCAGTGAAGGACAGGGGGCTTCACCCCTCCACTTT
CDR3aa: CASSEGQGASPLHF

j_gene: TRBJ2-7
d_gene: NA
v_gene: TRBV7-2
abundance: NA
CDR3nt: TGTGCCAGCAGCTTACGGGACTTGAGCGACTTCGAGCAGTACTTC
CDR3aa: CASSLRDLSDFEQYF

j_gene: TRBJ2-5
d_gene: NA
v_gene: TRBV6-2/TRBV6-3
abundance: NA
CDR3nt: TGTGCCAGCAGTTCGAGTCACCCGGGTGTTAGAGGGGAGACCCAGTACTTC
CDR3aa: CASSSSHPGVRGETQYF

j_gene: TRBJ2-2
d_gene: NA
v_gene: TRBV6-2/TRBV6-3
abundance: few
CDR3nt: TGTGCCAGCAGTTACTCGAGAGGCACCGGGGAGCTGTTTTTT
CDR3aa: CASSYSRGTGELFF

j_gene: TRBJ1-1
d_gene: NA
v_gene: TRBV6-5
abundance: few
CDR3nt: TGTGCCAGCAGCACTTACGTTCCACCTAACACTGAAGCTTTCTTT
CDR3aa: CASSTYVPPNTEAFF

j_gene: TRBJ2-7
d_gene: NA
v_gene: TRBV6-2/TRBV6-3
abundance: NA
CDR3nt: TGTGCCAGCAGCCTACCAGGAGGGGCAAGCGAGCAGTACTTC
CDR3aa: CASSLPGGASEQYF

j_gene: TRBJ1-4
d_gene: NA
v_gene: TRBV3-1/TRBV3-2
abundance: NA
CDR3nt: TGTGCCAGCAGCCAAGAGGTCAGGGGCCGTGAAAAACTGTTTTTT
CDR3aa: CASSQEVRGREKLFF

j_gene: TRBJ1-5
d_gene: NA
v_gene: TRBV6-5
abundance: NA
CDR3nt: TGTGCCAGCCTATCGGGAAGGGTAACCCAGCCCCAGCATTTT
CDR3aa: CASLSGRVTQPQHF